This T cell receptor beta chain stems from a study of shared clonotypes between healthy human individuals. It was at deep level that the assay was run. The protocol was immunoSEQ multiplex PCR, while the TCRdb copy is restricted to in-frame clones and leaves out a portion. The table shows about a million clones, with approximately 80% occurring only once. As for this clone: No antigen is known for it.

The V end was cut by 8 bases, the J end by 2 bases, with 16 bases between. The germline V gene encodes CDR1 ENHRY and CDR2 SYGVKD. The CDR3 extends over 16 amino acids. Study observations and caveats: The sampled material consisted only of blood, and tissue repertoires are likely to differ. Naive subsets generally exceeded memory subsets in estimated richness.

The specimen sequenced was memory CD4+ T cells from PBMCs. Subset noted: CD45RA-negative fraction. This chain uses TRBV10-3 with TRBJ2-6, with D perhaps given as TRBD1 or TRBD2 (5 bases each). This TCR was sampled from a man aged 18-30 years in good health. Some clones in this sample may be carry-over from other donors' samples. CDR3 nucleotide sequence: TGTGCCATCCCGGCAGGGAGTCGGACTGGGGCCAACGTCCTGACTTTC. Protein product: CAIPAGSRTGANVLTF.